Given below is one T cell receptor beta chain in context. This clonotype was observed a handful of times. Its binding antigen is unknown. Base-call qualities are not available, and no considerably larger clone is one nucleotide away. This was a case-control study nested in a cohort of healthcare workers in London, UK, who had nasopharyngeal swab PCR tests and blood samples taken every week. Healthcare workers were recruited between 23 and 31 March 2020, during the week of the UK lockdown, and were followed weekly for up to roughly 16 weeks. This sample is part of a study of early T cells in non-severe SARS-CoV-2 infection (dated by TCRdb to the early 2020s). Study-wide context: Because TCR sequencing was done on bulk RNA from unsorted whole blood, the alpha and beta chains could not be paired.

Receptor libraries were prepared by 5' RACE. Sequencing was performed on a NextSeq 500. The TCR library protocol attached unique molecular identifiers to individual cDNA molecules to correct for sequencing error and PCR bias. TCR alpha and beta chains were both sequenced, and the abundances of alpha and beta sequences in each sample were closely correlated with each other. On the study's bioinformatics: Decombinator V4 was used to perform V gene, J gene and CDR3 annotation of TCR sequences. Expanded TCRs were defined as changing significantly between any two time points under a Poisson model with p below 0.0001. Abundances of TCRs were expressed as counts per million after normalisation to the total number of TCRs sequenced in each sample. TRAV1-2 paired with TRAJ12, TRAJ20 or TRAJ33 defined MAIT TCRs, while TRAV10 paired with TRAJ18 defined iNKT TCRs. VDJdb, accessed on 1 November 2021, was searched for TCRs annotated for CMV, EBV and SARS-CoV-2, and TCRs annotated for more than one antigen were excluded. The public reads were quality trimmed at Q25 with fastp and then assembled into clones with MiXCR by TCRdb, keeping productive beta chains. Merged by CDR3 protein, the rows form single entries marked with the most common genes and DNA. The V and J calls here are based on TCRdb, not the publication. A total of tens of thousands of distinct CDR3 sequences appear in this sample, 5.5% to 7.5% of them only once. The ten biggest clones cover around 12% of the sample.

General findings and caveats noted by the study authors: VDJdb matching was skewed toward anti-spike CD8 responses and likely underestimated virus-specific expansions, missing private and CD4 specificities.

From the cysteine through the phenylalanine, the CDR3 covers 15 amino acids. Only CDR3 DNA is held: 45 bases, read in frame from base 1. Via the germline V gene, CDR1 is SGHRS and CDR2 YFSETQ. Trimming removed 4 bases from V and 6 bases from J; the gene matches leave 9 bases unexplained. The receptor's source is an adult who was a healthcare worker with PCR-confirmed SARS-CoV-2 infection or an uninfected control (not recorded which). Sequencing was carried out using whole blood. The chain is encoded by TRBV5-1 joined to TRBJ1-5, with 8 junctional bases fitting TRBD1. The DNA reads TGCGCCAGCAGCCCCTGGACAGGGAGCGGTCAGCCCCAGCATTTT. The translation is CASSPWTGSGQPQHF.